The 13 T cell receptor beta chains below come from one sample, sequenced in a study of blood T cell repertoires in COVID-19. The table came from immunoSEQ multiplex PCR; TCRdb's copy has only in-frame clones and leaves some out. The sample has about 380,000 clones; 85% are singletons. Sequenced sample: peripheral blood. Receptor source: a woman aged 18-35 years with acute or convalescent COVID-19.

A word on this clone: Other DNA sequences in this specimen translate into the identical CDR3. The chain couples TRBV14 to TRBJ2-7; D is ambiguous. V gave up 6 bases and J gave up 3 bases, with 9 bases separating them. Germline CDR1 is SGHDN and CDR2 is FVKESK. This CDR3 spans 12 amino acids. The CDR3 spells CASSPTGYEQYF. The CDR3 DNA reads as TGTGCCAGCAGTCCGACGGGCTACGAGCAGTACTTC.

The rearrangement joins TRBV27 to TRBJ1-1; 9 nucleotides align to TRBD1. J was trimmed by 1 base and V by 6 bases; bases with no gene match: 6. The CDR3 runs 15 residues. In germline, CDR1 is MNHEY, CDR2 SMNVEV (reference sequence). Here the CDR3 DNA reads TGTGCCAGCAGGATTGGACAGGGGACGAACACTGAAGCTTTCTTT. This encodes CASRIGQGTNTEAFF.

The chain carries TRBV11-1 and TRBJ2-1, with D perhaps TRBD1 (7 bases). CDR3 length equals 13 residues. Per the germline V gene, CDR1 is SGHAT and CDR2 is FQDESV (reference sequence). Deletions cut 3 bases from V and 9 bases from J, with 12 bases between. In DNA form, the CDR3 reads TGTGCCAGCAGCTTCGGAGGGGGCAGTGAGCAGTTCTTC. It is translated as CASSFGGGSEQFF.

Here the CDR3 DNA reads TGCGCCAGCAGCCTACAGGGGGATCAGGATTCACCCCTCCACTTT. Its translation: CASSLQGDQDSPLHF. This chain links TRBV5-1 with TRBJ1-6; 8 bases are shared with TRBD1. The CDR3 extends over 15 amino acids. After removal of 4 bases from V and 8 bases from J, the junction contained 8 bases not matched to a gene. Per the germline V gene, CDR1 is SGHRS and CDR2 is YFSETQ.

The V and J genes are TRBV29-1 and TRBJ2-7; no definite D call. Trimming took off 1 base at V and 0 bases at J, with 7 bases between the two ends. This CDR3 spans 13 amino acids. Germline-derived CDR1 and CDR2 are SQVTM and ANQGSEA. CDR3 residues: CSVEGVSSYEQYF. In nucleotides, the CDR3 is TGCAGCGTTGAAGGCGTGAGCTCCTACGAGCAGTACTTC.

The CDR3 nucleotides read TGTGCCAGCAGTGAAGCCTCGGCGGGCAATCAGCCCCAGCATTTT. Its protein is CASSEASAGNQPQHF. The chain carries TRBV6-1 and TRBJ1-5, with D hard to call. The germline CDR1 and CDR2 sequences are MNHNS and SASEGT. This CDR3 region has 15 residues. Trimming left V 0 bases short and J 2 bases short, with 8 bases between.

This sequence joins TRBV28 and TRBJ1-2; D is possibly TRBD1 (6 bases). The ends were cut back, 10 bases at V and 4 bases at J, with 19 bases in the middle. Germline CDR1 is MDHEN and CDR2 is SYDVKM. The CDR3 has 14 residues. The CDR3 spells CAIHRTDRLYGYTF. CDR3 sequence (DNA): TGTGCCATTCACCGAACGGACAGACTCTATGGCTACACCTTC.

The count of this clone is one. The V gene is TRBV16, the J gene TRBJ1-1; TRBD1 matches at 8 bases. CDR1 and CDR2 (germline): KGHSY, FQNENV. Losses at the gene ends were 5 bases for V and 3 bases for J; bases not matched to a gene: 5. The CDR3 contains 14 residues. In DNA form, the CDR3 reads TGTGCCAGCAGCTCGACAGGGGCGGACACTGAAGCTTTCTTT. It encodes CASSSTGADTEAFF.

The J gene is TRBJ1-1, the V gene TRBV7-6, with a weak D call TRBD1 (6 bases). Germline values: CDR1 SGHVS, CDR2 FNYEAQ. V gave up 5 bases and J gave up 6 bases, with 16 bases separating them. The CDR3 covers 14 residues. The CDR3 spells CASSPTGGGSEAFF. CDR3 sequence (DNA): TGTGCCAGCAGCCCGACGGGGGGGGGCTCTGAAGCTTTCTTT.

This chain joins TRBV30 and TRBJ1-1; possible D gene TRBD1, 6 bases. V was trimmed by 2 bases and J by 3 bases, leaving 19 bases between them. CDR3 length equals 16 residues. Germline loops: CDR1 GTSNPN, CDR2 SVGIG (reference sequence). CDR3 in DNA: TGTGCCTGGAGTAGGGAGGGGGGGCGCAGGGACACTGAAGCTTTCTTT. Translated: CAWSREGGRRDTEAFF. The full variable domain, with the rest looked up from reference TRBV30 and TRBJ1-1, is SQTIHQWPATLVQPVGSPLSLECTVEGTSNPNLYWYRQAAGRGLQLLFYSVGIGQISSEVPQNLSASRPQDRQFILSSKKLLLSDSGFYLCAWSREGGRRDTEAFFGQGTRLTVV.

A note on this clone: The same CDR3 also results from other DNA sequences found in this sample. CDR3 sequence reads: CASSPSRSYNEQFF. For the CDR3, the DNA is TGTGCCAGCTCACCAAGCAGGTCTTACAATGAGCAGTTCTTC. The chain carries TRBV18 and TRBJ2-1; D unclear. Trimming shortened V by 2 bases and J by 4 bases, and 9 bases separated the two germline ends. The germline V gene has CDR1 KGHSH and CDR2 LQKENI. This CDR3 region has 14 residues.

The V and J genes are TRBV9 and TRBJ1-2; TRBD1 agrees at 10 bases. CDR1 is SGDLS and CDR2 is YYNGEE in the germline V gene. This CDR3 contains 14 residues. Trimming removed 4 bases from V and 4 bases from J; junction bases left unmatched: 4. As DNA, the CDR3 is TGTGCCAGCAGCCCGGGACAGGGGAGCTATGGCTACACCTTC. Its protein is CASSPGQGSYGYTF. The whole variable domain, filled in from reference TRBV9 and TRBJ1-2, reads DSGVTQTPKHLITATGQRVTLRCSPRSGDLSVYWYQQSLDQGLQFLIQYYNGEERAKGNILERFSAQQFPDLHSELNLSSLELGDSALYFCASSPGQGSYGYTFGSGTRLTVV.

This chain joins TRBV27 and TRBJ2-7, with TRBD1 as a possible D gene (6 bases). Deletions cut 2 bases from V and 4 bases from J, with 9 bases between. Looked up from germline, CDR1 is MNHEY and CDR2 is SMNVEV (reference sequence). The CDR3 runs 13 residues. Here the CDR3 reads CASSLGGGYEQYF. DNA of the CDR3: TGTGCCAGCAGTTTAGGGGGCGGTTACGAGCAGTACTTC.